This T cell receptor (beta chain) was sequenced for a study of blood T cell repertoires in COVID-19. The germline CDR1 and CDR2 sequences are SGHRS and YFSETQ. V lost 3 bases, J lost 0 bases, and 8 bases stayed unmatched. CDR3 length: 16 residues. Using immunoSEQ multiplex PCR, the repertoire was profiled, and TCRdb retains in-frame clones only, with some absent. The data show approximately 130,000 clones, more than 75% seen once. The V call is TRBV5-1, the J call TRBJ1-2, with 7 nucleotides matching TRBD1. The clonotype originates from a woman aged 50 to 65 who had recovered from COVID-19. Sample: peripheral blood. DNA of the CDR3: TGCGCCAGCAGCTCAGGGGACAGTTCAGCTAACTATGGCTACACCTTC. It codes for CASSSGDSSANYGYTF.